Included here is one T cell receptor (beta chain) sequence, with context. The data originate from a study of T cell changes during pregnancy in multiple sclerosis. V dropped 4 bases and J dropped 8; count of bases not matched to a gene: 9. Germline assignment: CDR1 SEHNR and CDR2 FQNEAQ (reference sequence). The CDR3 sequence is 16 residues long. Data came from immunoSEQ multiplex PCR; TCRdb stores just in-frame clones and leaves some out. The sample comprises about 76,000 clones, 92% of which are singletons, and around 1.6% rests with the top ten. This receptor was identified in a female donor in good health, enrolled as a control in a pregnancy study. The sequencing here drew on peripheral blood, taken in the first trimester of pregnancy. The chain links TRBV7-9 to TRBJ1-4; TRBD1 agrees at 11 bases. CDR3: CASSSGTGGFGEKLFF. The CDR3 coding sequence is TGTGCCAGCAGCTCAGGGACAGGGGGGTTTGGGGAAAAACTGTTTTTT.